The sequence of this T cell receptor beta chain was determined in a study of blood T cell repertoires in COVID-19. The germline CDR1 and CDR2 sequences are SGHNT and YYREEE (reference sequence). This CDR3 comprises 17 residues. Germline trimming cut 0 bases from V and 0 bases from J; bases unmatched to any gene: 6. This table comes from immunoSEQ multiplex PCR, and its TCRdb copy is limited to in-frame clones, with some not included. This table has 300,000 or so clones, about nine tenths appearing once. This clone was counted between two and nine times. Input material: PBMCs or T cells enriched from blood (not recorded which). The TCR sequence derives from a woman aged 18-29 years who had recovered from COVID-19. This chain connects TRBV5-4 to TRBJ1-3; TRBD1 matches at 7 bases. The CDR3 spells CASSLGDRASSGNTIYF. The CDR3 nucleotides read TGTGCCAGCAGCTTGGGAGACAGGGCGAGCTCTGGAAACACCATATATTTT. Looking up the rest from reference TRBV5-4 and TRBJ1-3 gives the full variable domain: ETGVTQSPTHLIKTRGQQVTLRCSSQSGHNTVSWYQQALGQGPQFIFQYYREEENGRGNFPPRFSGLQFPNYSSELNVNALELDDSALYLCASSLGDRASSGNTIYFGEGSWLTVV.